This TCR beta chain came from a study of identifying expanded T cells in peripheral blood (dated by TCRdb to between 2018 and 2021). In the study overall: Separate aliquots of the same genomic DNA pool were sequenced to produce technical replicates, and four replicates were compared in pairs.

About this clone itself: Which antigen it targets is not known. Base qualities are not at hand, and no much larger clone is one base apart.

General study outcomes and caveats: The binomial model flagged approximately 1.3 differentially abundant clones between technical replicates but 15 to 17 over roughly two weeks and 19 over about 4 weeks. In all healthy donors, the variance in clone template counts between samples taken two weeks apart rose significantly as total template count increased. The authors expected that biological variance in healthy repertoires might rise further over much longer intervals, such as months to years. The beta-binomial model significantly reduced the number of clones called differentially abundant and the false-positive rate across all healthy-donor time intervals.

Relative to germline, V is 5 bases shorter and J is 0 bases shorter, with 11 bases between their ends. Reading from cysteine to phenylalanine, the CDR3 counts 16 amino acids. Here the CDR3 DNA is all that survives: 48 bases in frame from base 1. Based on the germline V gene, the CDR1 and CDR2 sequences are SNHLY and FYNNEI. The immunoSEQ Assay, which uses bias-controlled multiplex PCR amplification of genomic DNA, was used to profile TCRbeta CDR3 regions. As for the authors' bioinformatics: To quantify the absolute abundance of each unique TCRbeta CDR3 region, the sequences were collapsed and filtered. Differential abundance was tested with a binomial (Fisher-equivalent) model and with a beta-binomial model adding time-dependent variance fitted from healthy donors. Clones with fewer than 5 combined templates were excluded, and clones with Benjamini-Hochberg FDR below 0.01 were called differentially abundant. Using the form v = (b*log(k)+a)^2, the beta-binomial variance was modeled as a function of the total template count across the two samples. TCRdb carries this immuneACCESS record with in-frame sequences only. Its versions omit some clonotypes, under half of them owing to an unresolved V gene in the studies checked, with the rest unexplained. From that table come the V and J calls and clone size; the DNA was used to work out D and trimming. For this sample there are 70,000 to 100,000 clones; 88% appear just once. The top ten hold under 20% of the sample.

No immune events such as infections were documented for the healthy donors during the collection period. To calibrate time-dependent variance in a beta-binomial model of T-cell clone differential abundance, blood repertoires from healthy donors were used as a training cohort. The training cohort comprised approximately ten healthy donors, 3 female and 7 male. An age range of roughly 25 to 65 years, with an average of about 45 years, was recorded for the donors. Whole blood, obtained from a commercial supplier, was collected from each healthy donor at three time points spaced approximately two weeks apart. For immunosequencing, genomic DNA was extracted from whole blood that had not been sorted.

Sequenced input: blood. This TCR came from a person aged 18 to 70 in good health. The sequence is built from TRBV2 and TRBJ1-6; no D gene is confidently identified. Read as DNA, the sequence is TGTGCCAGCAGTATCGGCAGCAGCTCCTATAATTCACCCCTCCACTTT. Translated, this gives CASSIGSSSYNSPLHF.